The clone carrying this TCR beta chain was detected once. As processed by the authors: For nucleated cells, counts were estimated from reference gene primer amplification. Here immunoSEQ multiplex PCR was the method, and the copy in TCRdb shows in-frame clones only, minus some. V, J and clone size are taken as reported in that table, and D and trimming were inferred from the DNA itself. The sample comprises approximately 180,000 clones, approximately 89% of which are singletons, and over 2% rests with the top ten. These data belong to a study of blood T cell repertoires in COVID-19. In the study overall: Samples came from the United States, Italy and Spain, spanning acute and convalescent COVID-19. PBMCs, B-cell-depleted T cells, or T cells were the source of the cDNA or gDNA that made up the material.

Germline lookup yields CDR1 GTSNPN and CDR2 SVGIG (reference sequence). With 2 bases removed from V and 6 bases from J, the gap between germline ends came to 8 bases. The CDR3 is 12 amino acids. Allocation to cohorts depended on clinical history reported by the participants. Sequenced: PBMCs or T cells enriched from blood (not recorded which). The TCR originated in a woman between 40 and 55 years old with acute COVID-19. This chain joins TRBV30 and TRBJ1-3; D is ambiguous. CDR3 loop: CAWSWRVNTIYF. CDR3 in DNA: TGTGCCTGGAGTTGGAGAGTAAACACCATATATTTT.